This T cell receptor beta chain was found in a study of blood T cell repertoires in COVID-19. On the study more broadly: Sites in the United States, Italy and Spain provided acute and convalescent COVID-19 samples.

Only in-frame clones appear in the TCRdb table, and some are missing; sequencing was by immunoSEQ multiplex PCR. The data contain 60,000 to 80,000 clones, 85% to 90% of them singletons. The specimen was peripheral blood. This clonotype was sampled from a human donor in a cohort sampled during active COVID-19.

CDR3 residues: CASRSGQGGTMNTEAFF. In DNA form, the CDR3 reads TGTGCCAGCAGGTCCGGACAGGGTGGGACCATGAACACTGAAGCTTTCTTT. The rearrangement links TRBV11-2 to TRBJ1-1; TRBD1 aligns across 8 bases. J lost 0 bases, V lost 6 bases, and 12 bases had no gene match. CDR1 SGHAT and CDR2 FQNNGV come from the germline V gene. The CDR3 has 17 residues.